This T cell receptor (beta chain) derives from a study of neurological immune-mediated disorders. This clonotype was seen repeatedly, ten times or more. Its specificity is not known. The authors made cDNA by 5'RACE with 10-nucleotide random UMIs. Using its own MiXCR run on the 5' RACE reads, TCRdb lists one record per CDR3 protein. This table has approximately 80,000 distinct CDR3 sequences, approximately 4.3% appearing once. Study-wide points: In HTLV-1-associated myelopathy, TCR clonal expansion was greatest, whereas multiple sclerosis had the least, falling below healthy controls. Private repertoires in all groups were suggested, as expanded clones shared no CDR3 amino acid sequences across subjects.

Described time point: longitudinal time-point 3. The source of this sequence is a woman aged 60-75 years with multiple sclerosis. Sequencing input: PBMCs.

The CDR3 DNA sequence: TGCGCCAGCAGCTGGAGGTCTAGCACAGATACGCAGTATTTT. Translating it yields CASSWRSSTDTQYF. The chain carries TRBV5-1 and TRBJ2-3; D possibly corresponds to TRBD2 (5 bases). The CDR3 has 14 residues. In germline, CDR1 is SGHRS, CDR2 YFSETQ. Trimming removed 3 bases from V and 0 bases from J, with 8 bases in between. The full variable domain, with the rest looked up from reference TRBV5-1 and TRBJ2-3, is KAGVTQTPRYLIKTRGQQVTLSCSPISGHRSVSWYQQTPGQGLQFLFEYFSETQRNKGNFPGRFSGRQFSNSRSEMNVSTLELGDSALYLCASSWRSSTDTQYFGPGTRLTVL.